The source of this T cell receptor beta chain is a study of graft-versus-host responses after intestinal transplantation. Study context: Transplantation in recipients was multivisceral, liver-intestinal, or isolated intestinal. Each patient got anti-thymocyte globulin induction, then tacrolimus and steroids for three to four years. Whole-study results and caveats: The study associated peak circulating GvH clone levels with early post-transplant HvG declines. Patients with graft-donor T cell macrochimerism had high graft-versus-host to host-versus-graft clonal ratios in allografts.

This clone has only one observation. Its matching antigen is unknown. Per the germline V gene, CDR1 is SGHAT and CDR2 is FQNNGV. The CDR3 spans 18 residues. V was pared by 1 base and J by 7 bases, with 23 bases between. The protocol was immunoSEQ multiplex PCR, while the TCRdb copy is restricted to in-frame clones and leaves out a portion. The sample carries about 120,000 clones, approximately 95% recorded once. V usage is TRBV11-2 and J usage is TRBJ2-1; D might be TRBD2 (5 bases). The TCR sequence derives from a human donor who received an intestinal transplant. This specimen was unstimulated CD4+ T cells sorted from spleen or lymph node cells, taken before intestinal transplant. CDR3 sequence (DNA): TGTGCCAGCAGCTTAGGCGTACTAGTGTCGCTCGCGCTGAATGAGCAGTTCTTC. It yields the protein CASSLGVLVSLALNEQFF.